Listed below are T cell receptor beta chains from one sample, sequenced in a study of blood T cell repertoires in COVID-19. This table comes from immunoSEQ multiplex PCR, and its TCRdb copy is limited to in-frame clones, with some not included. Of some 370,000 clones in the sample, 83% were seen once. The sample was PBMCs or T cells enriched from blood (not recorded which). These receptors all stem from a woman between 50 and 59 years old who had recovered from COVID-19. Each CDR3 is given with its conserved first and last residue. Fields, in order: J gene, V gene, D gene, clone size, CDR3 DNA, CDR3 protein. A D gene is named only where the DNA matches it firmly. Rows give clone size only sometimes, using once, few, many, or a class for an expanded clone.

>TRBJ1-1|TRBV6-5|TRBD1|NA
TGTGCCAGCAGTTACCTGGGACAGGGTAACACTGAAGCTTTCTTT
CASSYLGQGNTEAFF
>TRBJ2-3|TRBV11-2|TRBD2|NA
TGTGCCAGCAGCCCGTATAGCGGGAGGATCTCAGATACGCAGTATTTT
CASSPYSGRISDTQYF
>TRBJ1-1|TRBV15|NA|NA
TGTGCCACCAGCGACCGAAGCGGGGGCACTGAAGCTTTCTTT
CATSDRSGGTEAFF
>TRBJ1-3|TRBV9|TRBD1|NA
TGTGCCAGCAGCACCGGGACAGGGGGTTTATTTGGAAACACCATATATTTT
CASSTGTGGLFGNTIYF
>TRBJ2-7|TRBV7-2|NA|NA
TGTGCCAGCAGCTTAGCTACAGATAGTGGCTACGAGCAGTACTTC
CASSLATDSGYEQYF
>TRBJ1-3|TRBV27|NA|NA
TGTGCCAGCAGCCAGCGCGCAGGGGTGAGTGTCGCTCTGGCTGGAAACACCATATATTTT
CASSQRAGVSVALAGNTIYF
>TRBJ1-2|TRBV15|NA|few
TGTGCCACCAGCAGAGAATACAGGTCCTATGGCTACACCTTC
CATSREYRSYGYTF
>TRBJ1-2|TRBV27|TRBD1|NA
TGTGCCAGCAGTTCGGCAGGGGGCGGGGCAAATGGCTACACCTTC
CASSSAGGGANGYTF
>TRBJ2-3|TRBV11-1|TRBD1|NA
TGTGCCAGCAGCAAACAGGGGGCCAGAGGGGATACGCAGTATTTT
CASSKQGARGDTQYF
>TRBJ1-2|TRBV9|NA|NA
TGTGCCAGCAGCGGACCCCCAGGGGCGAGTAACTATGGCTACACCTTC
CASSGPPGASNYGYTF
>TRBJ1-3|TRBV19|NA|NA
TGTGCCAGTAGTCGGGGTTTTGGAAACACCATATATTTT
CASSRGFGNTIYF
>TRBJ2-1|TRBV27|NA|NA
TGTGCCAGCAGTTTATCGAGTCTACATGAGCAGTTCTTC
CASSLSSLHEQFF
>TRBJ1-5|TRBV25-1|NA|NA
TGTGCCAGCAGGGGACACCTTAGCAATCAGCCCCAGCATTTT
CASRGHLSNQPQHF
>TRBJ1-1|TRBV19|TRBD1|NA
TGTGCCAGTAAACGCCCGGGGGACAGGGGTTTCACTGAAGCTTTCTTT
CASKRPGDRGFTEAFF
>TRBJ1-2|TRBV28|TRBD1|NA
TGTGCCAGCAGTTTTCCAAGGGACAGGGCACTTTATGGCTACACCTTC
CASSFPRDRALYGYTF
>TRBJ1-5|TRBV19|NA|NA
TGTGCCAGTAGTATAGGGACTAGGGGTCCGAATCAGCCCCAGCATTTT
CASSIGTRGPNQPQHF
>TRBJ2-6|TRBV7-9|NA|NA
TGTGCCAGCAGCTTCCAGGGGAGTGGGGCCAACGTCCTGACTTTC
CASSFQGSGANVLTF
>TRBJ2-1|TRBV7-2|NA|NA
TGTGCCAGCAGCTTAGCGACTTTTCAAGCGGGTGAGCAGTTCTTC
CASSLATFQAGEQFF
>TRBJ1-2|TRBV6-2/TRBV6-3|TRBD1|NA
TGTGCCAGCAGCCAGGGACAGGGCCTCACCTATGGCTACACCTTC
CASSQGQGLTYGYTF
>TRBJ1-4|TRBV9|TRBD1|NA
TGTGCCAGCAGCCGAGGGACAGGGGGAACGCGGGCGACTAATGAAAAACTGTTTTTT
CASSRGTGGTRATNEKLFF
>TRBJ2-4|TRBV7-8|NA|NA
TGTGCCAGCAGCTTAGCGAGCTTTGAACAGGCCAAAAACATTCAGTACTTC
CASSLASFEQAKNIQYF
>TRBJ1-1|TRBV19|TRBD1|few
TGTGCCAGTATTGACAGGGTCATTATGAACACTGAAGCTTTCTTT
CASIDRVIMNTEAFF
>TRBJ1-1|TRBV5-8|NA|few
TGTGCCAGCAGCAAGAGGTTTGATGAAGCTTTCTTT
CASSKRFDEAFF
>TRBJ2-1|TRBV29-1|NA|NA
TGCAGCTCCATATCCAACTCAGGGTCGGGCTACAATGAGCAGTTCTTC
CSSISNSGSGYNEQFF
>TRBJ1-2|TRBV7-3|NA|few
TGTGCCAGCAGCTTTCCAGGGTCGGTCGTCGGCTACACCTTC
CASSFPGSVVGYTF
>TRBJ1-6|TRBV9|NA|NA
TGTGCCAGCAGCGCGAGTCCTTTGTCTGATTCACCCCTCCACTTT
CASSASPLSDSPLHF
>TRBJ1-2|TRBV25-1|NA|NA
TGTGCCAGCAGGTCCCAGGGTACTAACTATGGCTACACCTTC
CASRSQGTNYGYTF
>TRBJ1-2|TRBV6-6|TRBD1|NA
TGTGCCAGCAGTATAGGGACAGCTACTAACTATGGCTACACCTTC
CASSIGTATNYGYTF
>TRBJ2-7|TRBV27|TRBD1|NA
TGTGCCAGCAGTCCGAGAGGACAGGGTGCATACGAGCAGTACTTC
CASSPRGQGAYEQYF
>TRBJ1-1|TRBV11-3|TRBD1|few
TGTGCCAGCAGCCCGGACAGGGGTCCCCTGGAAGCTTTCTTT
CASSPDRGPLEAFF
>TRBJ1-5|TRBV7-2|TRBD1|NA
TGTGCCAGCAGCCTGCAGCTGACAGGGGGGAATCAGCCCCAGCATTTT
CASSLQLTGGNQPQHF
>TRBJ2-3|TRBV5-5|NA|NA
TGTGCCAGCAGCTCCACCCAGGGGTCAGATACGCAGTATTTT
CASSSTQGSDTQYF
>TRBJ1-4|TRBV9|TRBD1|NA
TGTGCCAGCAGCGCCGGGACAGGCACATATGAAAAACTGTTTTTT
CASSAGTGTYEKLFF
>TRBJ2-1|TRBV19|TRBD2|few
TGTGCCAGTAGAGCGGTTGCGGGGGGGCCTAACAATGAGCAGTTCTTC
CASRAVAGGPNNEQFF
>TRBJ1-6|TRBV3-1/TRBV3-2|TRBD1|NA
TGTGCCAGCAGCCCTATTACAGGGGGAGTTTTGCCCCTCCACTTT
CASSPITGGVLPLHF
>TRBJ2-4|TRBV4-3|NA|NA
TGCGCCAGCAGCCAAGATTTCGCAGTAGCAGGGGACATTCAGTACTTC
CASSQDFAVAGDIQYF
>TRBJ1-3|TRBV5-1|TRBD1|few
TGCGCCAGCAGCGAGACAGGGCTTCTCACTAACACCATATATTTT
CASSETGLLTNTIYF
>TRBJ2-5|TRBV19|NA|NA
TGTGCCAGTAGTATAGATCGAGCGACAGAGACCCAGTACTTC
CASSIDRATETQYF
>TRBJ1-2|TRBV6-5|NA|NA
TGTGCCAGCAGTACCCCGAGGGGGGGGAAATATGGCTACACCTTC
CASSTPRGGKYGYTF
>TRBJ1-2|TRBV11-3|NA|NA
TGTGCCAGCAGCCCGAGGACAACTGGCGGTGGCTACACCTTC
CASSPRTTGGGYTF
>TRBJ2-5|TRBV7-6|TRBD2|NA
TGTGCCAGCAGCTCCAGGGGACTAGCCTACCAAGAGACCCAGTACTTC
CASSSRGLAYQETQYF
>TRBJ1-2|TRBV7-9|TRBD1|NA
TGTGCCAGCAGCTTAGAAACAGGGGGATTTGGCTACACCTTC
CASSLETGGFGYTF
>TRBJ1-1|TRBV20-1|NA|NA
TGCAGTGCTAGAGAACTTGAAGCTTTCTTT
CSARELEAFF
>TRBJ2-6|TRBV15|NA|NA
TGTGCCACCAGCAGAGAGACAGTCTACCCTTTCTCTGGGGCCAACGTCCTGACTTTC
CATSRETVYPFSGANVLTF
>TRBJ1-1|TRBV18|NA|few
TGTGCCAGCTCACCACAAGGGGGGAACACTGAAGCTTTCTTT
CASSPQGGNTEAFF
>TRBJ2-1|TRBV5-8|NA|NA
TGTGCCAGCAGCTTAGGGGGTACTGTAACCAATGAGCAGTTCTTC
CASSLGGTVTNEQFF
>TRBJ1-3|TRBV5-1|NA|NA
TGCGCCAGCAGCTTAGATCAGGGATACTCTGGAAACACCATATATTTT
CASSLDQGYSGNTIYF
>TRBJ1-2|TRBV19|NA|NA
TGTGCCAGTAGTCTTCAGGGTATCTATGGCTACACCTTC
CASSLQGIYGYTF
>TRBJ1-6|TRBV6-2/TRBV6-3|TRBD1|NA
TGTGCCAGCAGTACCGGGACAGAGAATTCACCCCTCCACTTT
CASSTGTENSPLHF
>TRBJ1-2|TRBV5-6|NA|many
TGTGCCAGCAGCTTCGGCAGGAACTATGGCTACACCTTC
CASSFGRNYGYTF
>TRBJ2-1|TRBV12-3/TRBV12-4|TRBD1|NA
TGTGCCAGCAGTAAACAGGGGGCTGAGCAGTTCTTC
CASSKQGAEQFF
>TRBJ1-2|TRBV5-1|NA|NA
TGCGCCAGCAGCTCGGGGGACCCCGCTAACTATGGCTACACCTTC
CASSSGDPANYGYTF
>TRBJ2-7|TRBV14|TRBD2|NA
TGTGCCAGCAGCCAAGTGGGAGGGGCCCACGAGCAGTACTTC
CASSQVGGAHEQYF
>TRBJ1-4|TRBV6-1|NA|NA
TGTGCCAGCAGTGAACCAGGGGTGGGTGAAAAACTGTTTTTT
CASSEPGVGEKLFF
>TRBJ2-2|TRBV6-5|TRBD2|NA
TGTGCCAGCAGCGGACTAGCGTCGGGCACCGGGGAGCTGTTTTTT
CASSGLASGTGELFF
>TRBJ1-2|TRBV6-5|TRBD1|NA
TGTGCCAGCAGCGGGGGACAGGCGATATATGGCTACACCTTC
CASSGGQAIYGYTF
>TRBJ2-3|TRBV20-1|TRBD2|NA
TGCAGTGCTAGTGGGCTAGCGGGGGGAACAGATACGCAGTATTTT
CSASGLAGGTDTQYF
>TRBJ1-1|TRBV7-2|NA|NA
TGTGCCAGCAGCTTATTTGCCAGGATGAACACTGAAGCTTTCTTT
CASSLFARMNTEAFF
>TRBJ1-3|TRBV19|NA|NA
TGTGCCAGTATAAAGGACAGTTTTTCTGGAAACACCATATATTTT
CASIKDSFSGNTIYF